Below are 32 T cell receptor beta chains sequenced from a single sample in a study of OX40 agonist ivuxolimab in advanced cancers. Preparation of the library involved the immunoSEQ multiplex PCR assay. What TCRdb holds here is the immuneACCESS table cut down to in-frame rearrangements. Part of the clones is not present; checked against another copy, under half of the missing clones reflect an unresolved V gene, and the others are unexplained. The sample yields just over 90,000 clones; about 92% were counted once. The biggest ten clones account for 3% to 3.5% of the sample. The sample was CD4+ or CD8+ T cells sorted from blood, taken in a trial of the OX40 agonist ivuxolimab. All receptors come from an adult with an advanced solid tumor such as melanoma, head and neck, liver or kidney cancer.

CDR3 protein: CASRSGTPNQPQHF. CDR3 nucleotide sequence: TGTGCCAGCAGGAGCGGGACACCAAATCAGCCCCAGCATTTT. The chain combines TRBV27 with TRBJ1-5; D may be TRBD1 (6 bases). The CDR3 has 14 amino acids. In germline, CDR1 is MNHEY, CDR2 SMNVEV (reference sequence). Between the trimmed V and J ends, which lost 6 bases and 4 bases, there was a span of 13 bases.

The rearrangement uses TRBV4-1 and TRBJ2-1, with D unresolved. V lost 3 bases to trimming and J lost 0 bases, with 18 bases between them. The CDR3 has 18 residues. Germline V gives CDR1 MGHRA, CDR2 YSYEKL. CDR3 bases: TGCGCCAGCAGCCAGCTGAGTAGGGTGGGCAGCTCCTACAATGAGCAGTTCTTC. This sequence encodes CASSQLSRVGSSYNEQFF.

The chain is built from TRBV10-3 and TRBJ2-2, with a possible D match to TRBD1 (6 bases). V was clipped by 2 bases and J by 4 bases, with 14 bases between them. Germline CDR1 ENHRY, CDR2 SYGVKD. The CDR3 length is 16 residues. The CDR3 nucleotides are TGTGCCATCAGTGAGGGTACAGGGTTAGGCACCGGGGAGCTGTTTTTT. Translated: CAISEGTGLGTGELFF.

The table lists this clone with a count of one. The rearrangement joins TRBV2 to TRBJ2-7; D is uncertain. Germline V lookup: CDR1 SNHLY, CDR2 FYNNEI. The CDR3 contains 10 residues. The V end was cut by 5 bases, the J end by 1 base, with 0 bases between. CDR3 protein: CASSSYEQYF. Here the CDR3 DNA reads TGTGCCAGCAGTTCCTACGAGCAGTACTTC.

The chain links TRBV7-6 to TRBJ1-4; a weak D match, TRBD1 (5 bases). Germline CDR1 reads SGHVS; CDR2 reads FNYEAQ. The length of the CDR3 is 13 residues. Trimming cost V 5 bases and J 12 bases, with 16 bases left between them. CDR3 protein: CASSTLGTAELFF. DNA for the CDR3: TGTGCCAGCAGCACACTCGGGACCGCGGAACTGTTTTTT.

CDR3 region: CASKGHLFGYTF. The CDR3, as DNA: TGTGCCAGCAAGGGGCACTTATTTGGCTACACCTTC. The V call is TRBV25-1, the J call TRBJ1-2; tentative D call: TRBD1 (5 bases). CDR3 size: 12 residues. With 7 bases removed from V and 7 bases from J, the gap between germline ends came to 13 bases. Germline-derived CDR1 and CDR2 are MGHDK and SYGVNS.

The chain is built from TRBV6-5 and TRBJ2-2; the D is unclear. Trimming took 0 bases from V and 6 from J, leaving 11 bases between them. Germline lookup yields CDR1 MNHEY and CDR2 SVGAGI. The CDR3 spans 15 residues. This CDR3 reads CASSYSVGGAGELFF. The CDR3 DNA reads TGTGCCAGCAGTTACTCGGTCGGTGGGGCCGGGGAGCTGTTTTTT.

Only one count was recorded for this clone. This chain joins TRBV9 and TRBJ1-6; a possible D gene is TRBD1 (5 bases). Germline values: CDR1 SGDLS, CDR2 YYNGEE. The CDR3 sequence is 15 residues long. The germline V and J ends were trimmed by 4 bases and 0 bases, with 8 bases remaining between them. Written as DNA, the CDR3 is TGTGCCAGCAGCCCCGGGACCTCCTATAATTCACCCCTCCACTTT. This sequence encodes CASSPGTSYNSPLHF.

The chain recombines TRBV6-1 with TRBJ2-1; tentatively, D is TRBD1 (6 bases). V was trimmed by 5 bases and J by 9 bases, leaving 8 bases between them. This CDR3 has 11 residues. The germline CDR1 and CDR2 sequences are MNHNS and SASEGT. Here the CDR3 DNA reads TGTGCCAGCAGTAGGGGGAGTGAGCAGTTCTTC. The encoded protein is CASSRGSEQFF.

This clone was counted once. The rearrangement joins TRBV6-6 to TRBJ1-4; no clear D gene. The CDR3 contains 12 residues. The V gene's germline CDR1 is MNHNY and CDR2 SVGAGI (reference sequence). The ends were cut back, 1 base at V and 8 bases at J, with 5 bases in the middle. In DNA form, the CDR3 reads TGTGCCAGCAGTTACTTACGCGAAAAACTGTTTTTT. Protein: CASSYLREKLFF.

This chain uses TRBV19 with TRBJ2-1; no clear D gene. CDR1 and CDR2 from the germline V gene are LNHDA and SQIVND (reference sequence). The CDR3 loop spans 11 amino acids. With 0 bases removed from V and 9 bases from J, the gap between germline ends came to 3 bases. The CDR3 sequence: CASSIESEQFF. CDR3 DNA: TGTGCCAGTAGTATAGAGAGTGAGCAGTTCTTC.

The rearrangement joins TRBV19 to TRBJ1-1; D perhaps matches TRBD1 (5 bases). V was clipped by 5 bases and J by 8 bases, with 12 bases between them. CDR3 length: 12 amino acids. In germline, CDR1 is LNHDA, CDR2 SQIVND (reference sequence). This CDR3 reads CASSPGRVEAFF. The CDR3 DNA reads as TGTGCCAGTAGTCCGGGCAGGGTCGAAGCTTTCTTT.

The chain carries TRBV11-2 and TRBJ2-7; the D gene is possibly TRBD2 (5 bases). The V end lost 1 base, the J end lost 6 bases, and 10 bases lay between the germline ends. CDR3 size: 13 residues. Germline assignment: CDR1 SGHAT and CDR2 FQNNGV. The CDR3 loop is CASSLGLAGEQYF. CDR3 DNA: TGTGCCAGCAGCTTAGGACTCGCGGGCGAGCAGTACTTC.

The J gene is TRBJ1-2, the V gene TRBV29-1; D is possibly TRBD1 (5 bases). V shed 1 base and J shed 8 bases, with 14 bases lying between them. Germline V gene sequence: CDR1 SQVTM, CDR2 ANQGSEA. The CDR3 consists of 13 residues. CDR3 protein: CSVEVGAGRGYTF. The CDR3 region has the DNA TGCAGCGTTGAAGTTGGGGCAGGGAGAGGCTACACCTTC.

The chain has TRBV25-1 and TRBJ2-1; TRBD1 agrees at 7 bases. V was clipped by 11 bases and J by 4 bases; unmatched bases: 17. Germline loops: CDR1 MGHDK, CDR2 SYGVNS. The CDR3 length is 16 residues. The CDR3, as DNA: TGTGCCTGCACCGGCCCGTTTGTCAGGGGGTACAATGAGCAGTTCTTC. It yields the protein CACTGPFVRGYNEQFF.

This chain connects TRBV27 to TRBJ1-1, with 7 bases that match TRBD1. The CDR3 runs to 14 residues. J gave up 5 bases and V 5 bases, and 8 bases lay outside the gene matches. In germline, CDR1 is MNHEY, CDR2 SMNVEV (reference sequence). The CDR3 sequence: CASSPDRVWTEAFF. CDR3 DNA sequence: TGTGCCAGCAGTCCAGACAGGGTGTGGACTGAAGCTTTCTTT.

V usage is TRBV27 and J usage is TRBJ1-6; 7 nucleotides line up with TRBD1. V lost 8 bases, J lost 7 bases, and 8 bases stayed unmatched. The CDR3 runs to 14 residues. Germline V CDR1 and CDR2: MNHEY, SMNVEV (reference sequence). The DNA for the CDR3 is TGTGCCAGCGGACCCGGGACAGACAATTCACCCCTCCACTTT. Translation: CASGPGTDNSPLHF.

V usage is TRBV2 and J usage is TRBJ2-1; 12 positions match TRBD2. The ends lost 2 bases at V and 3 bases at J; junction bases unmatched: 17. Germline V gives CDR1 SNHLY, CDR2 FYNNEI. The CDR3 runs to 21 residues. This CDR3 is CASSEWSPGLAGVLDYNEQFF. The DNA for the CDR3 is TGTGCCAGCAGTGAATGGTCTCCGGGACTAGCGGGCGTACTTGACTACAATGAGCAGTTCTTC.

CDR3 in DNA: TGTGCCTGGGAAGACGGGGACAGTCCCTACGAGCAGTACTTC. Translated, it gives CAWEDGDSPYEQYF. J is TRBJ2-7 and V is TRBV30; 7 bases fit TRBD1. The CDR3 consists of 14 residues. Germline loops: CDR1 GTSNPN, CDR2 SVGIG (reference sequence). After removal of 5 bases from V and 2 bases from J, the junction contained 9 bases not matched to a gene. Supplemented by reference TRBV30 and TRBJ2-7, the full variable domain reads SQTIHQWPATLVQPVGSPLSLECTVEGTSNPNLYWYRQAAGRGLQLLFYSVGIGQISSEVPQNLSASRPQDRQFILSSKKLLLSDSGFYLCAWEDGDSPYEQYFGPGTRLTVT.

The V gene is TRBV4-1, the J gene TRBJ1-1, with TRBD1 matching 8 bases. The CDR3 runs 15 residues. The junction had 7 bases not matched to a gene; V was cut back by 0 bases and J by 7 bases. CDR1 and CDR2 from the germline V gene are MGHRA and YSYEKL. CDR3 sequence (DNA): TGCGCCAGCAGCCAAGAAGGTGGGGGGACAGGTGAAGCTTTCTTT. It codes for CASSQEGGGTGEAFF.

J is TRBJ1-2 and V is TRBV5-1; D uncertain. V was shortened by 0 bases and J by 1 base, with 4 bases between the two germline ends. The CDR3 is made up of 13 amino acids. Germline CDR1 is SGHRS and CDR2 is YFSETQ. The CDR3 region has the DNA TGCGCCAGCAGCTTGGGACATAACTATGGCTACACCTTC. Translated: CASSLGHNYGYTF. The variable domain in full, with the rest retrieved from reference TRBV5-1 and TRBJ1-2, is KAGVTQTPRYLIKTRGQQVTLSCSPISGHRSVSWYQQTPGQGLQFLFEYFSETQRNKGNFPGRFSGRQFSNSRSEMNVSTLELGDSALYLCASSLGHNYGYTFGSGTRLTVV.

The chain employs TRBV15 and TRBJ2-5; the match to TRBD1 covers 8 bases. Losses at the gene ends were 3 bases for V and 1 base for J; bases not matched to a gene: 7. CDR1 is LNHNV, CDR2 YYDKDF, per germline (reference sequence). This CDR3 spans 16 amino acids. CDR3 sequence (DNA): TGTGCCACCAGCAGCGGACGGACAGGGTCCCAAGAGACCCAGTACTTC. Translation: CATSSGRTGSQETQYF.

J is TRBJ2-5 and V is TRBV6-5; no reliable D call. V lost 7 bases to trimming and J lost 6 bases, with 9 bases between them. Germline V gene sequence: CDR1 MNHEY, CDR2 SVGAGI. This CDR3 has 11 residues. Here the CDR3 reads CASIYGQTQYF. CDR3 DNA: TGTGCCAGCATCTATGGACAGACCCAGTACTTC.

The chain recombines TRBV9 with TRBJ2-3; the match to TRBD1 covers 9 bases. The germline CDR1 and CDR2 sequences are SGDLS and YYNGEE. Trimming at V came to 4 bases and at J to 7 bases, leaving 28 bases not matched to a gene. This CDR3 is 21 amino acids long. The CDR3 DNA is TGTGCCAGCAGCCTTCCCCCCCCGGGACAGGGACCTACCGCGGAGGGATATACGCAGTATTTT. Translation gives CASSLPPPGQGPTAEGYTQYF.

The J gene is TRBJ2-7, the V gene TRBV6-5; TRBD1 might be the D (7 bases). The CDR3 runs to 14 residues. CDR1 and CDR2 from the germline V gene are MNHEY and SVGAGI. The V and J ends lost 7 bases and 4 bases respectively, with 17 bases between them. CDR3 sequence (DNA): TGTGCCAGCAAGGGGCCAGGGGGGACTTACGAGCAGTACTTC. Translating it yields CASKGPGGTYEQYF.

This clone was counted at least ten times. This chain links TRBV6-1 with TRBJ2-3, with D tentatively TRBD2 (7 bases). The CDR3 loop spans 15 amino acids. In germline, CDR1 is MNHNS, CDR2 SASEGT. V was shortened by 0 bases and J by 7 bases, with 14 bases between the two germline ends. This CDR3 is CASSEAGRGQHTQYF. The CDR3 coding sequence is TGTGCCAGCAGTGAAGCTGGGCGGGGGCAACATACGCAGTATTTT.

The J gene is TRBJ2-5, the V gene TRBV4-2; D is possibly TRBD2 (6 bases). V shed 0 bases and J shed 3 bases, with 11 bases lying between them. Germline values: CDR1 LGHNA, CDR2 YNFKEQ. This CDR3 is built from 15 residues. This chain's CDR3 is CASSQERREKETQYF. The CDR3 nucleotides read TGTGCCAGCAGCCAAGAGAGGCGGGAAAAAGAGACCCAGTACTTC.

The V gene is TRBV29-1, the J gene TRBJ2-7; TRBD2 might be the D (6 bases). From germline, CDR1 is SQVTM and CDR2 ANQGSEA. The CDR3 spans 13 residues. V was clipped by 1 base and J by 7 bases, with 14 bases between them. CDR3 DNA sequence: TGCAGCGTTGAAGGGGTGGGAGGTGAAGAGCAGTACTTC. Translation gives CSVEGVGGEEQYF.

The chain couples TRBV6-6 to TRBJ1-5, with D tentatively TRBD1 (6 bases). The V gene's germline CDR1 is MNHNY and CDR2 SVGAGI (reference sequence). This CDR3 is 14 amino acids long. V dropped 2 bases and J dropped 2 bases, with 7 bases sitting between them. Here the CDR3 reads CASSYGGGNQPQHF. Here the CDR3 DNA reads TGTGCCAGCAGTTACGGGGGCGGCAATCAGCCCCAGCATTTT.

Details on this clone: At the DNA level, this CDR3 is encoded by other sequences in the same sample as well. CDR3 sequence reads: CASSGTGSYEQYF. The DNA for the CDR3 is TGTGCCAGCAGTGGGACAGGGTCCTACGAGCAGTACTTC. The chain joins TRBV27 to TRBJ2-7; 9 nucleotides align to TRBD1. The ends lost 5 bases at V and 1 base at J; junction bases unmatched: 0. CDR1 and CDR2 from the germline V gene are MNHEY and SMNVEV (reference sequence). The CDR3 runs to 13 residues.

This chain links TRBV2 with TRBJ1-5; 9 bases map to TRBD1. The CDR3 contains 17 residues. The V and J ends lost 3 bases and 5 bases, in that order; junction bases with no gene match: 11. Germline V gene lookup returns CDR1 SNHLY and CDR2 FYNNEI. CDR3 amino acids: CASSDNSGQGNDQPQHF. As DNA, the CDR3 is TGTGCCAGCAGTGATAATTCTGGACAGGGGAACGATCAGCCCCAGCATTTT. Using reference TRBV2 and TRBJ1-5 for the parts outside the CDR3, the full variable domain is EPEVTQTPSHQVTQMGQEVILRCVPISNHLYFYWYRQILGQKVEFLVSFYNNEISEKSEIFDDQFSVERPDGSNFTLKIRSTKLEDSAMYFCASSDNSGQGNDQPQHFGDGTRLSIL.

The V gene is TRBV4-1, the J gene TRBJ1-1, with D possibly TRBD1 on 6 matching bases. The germline V gene encodes CDR1 MGHRA and CDR2 YSYEKL. The V end lost 1 base, the J end lost 4 bases, and 10 bases lay between the germline ends. The CDR3 has 14 amino acids. This CDR3 is CASSQVQGITEAFF. The CDR3 DNA sequence: TGCGCCAGCAGCCAAGTTCAGGGGATCACTGAAGCTTTCTTT.